Listed below are T cell receptor beta chains from one sample, sequenced in a study of blood T cell repertoires in COVID-19. Sequencing was performed with immunoSEQ multiplex PCR; in TCRdb, only in-frame clones are kept and a portion is missing. Of about 120,000 clones listed, 75% to 90% are singletons. The sample comprised peripheral blood. These receptors came from a human donor in a cohort sampled during active COVID-19. The CDR3 runs from the conserved cysteine through the conserved F or W. D genes are given only for firm matches. Rows may omit the clone size; those that give it use once, few, many or a size class.

CDR3nt	CDR3aa	v_gene	j_gene	d_gene	len	abundance
TGTGCCAGCAGCCCCCCGACAGGGTACAATTCACCCCTCCACTTT	CASSPPTGYNSPLHF	TRBV3-1/TRBV3-2	TRBJ1-6	TRBD1	15	-
TGTGCCAGCGGGACTAGCGGCCAGACCTACGAGCAGTACTTC	CASGTSGQTYEQYF	TRBV11-3	TRBJ2-7	TRBD2	14	-
TGTGCCAGCAGCTTTTATAGCAATCAGCCCCAGCATTTT	CASSFYSNQPQHF	TRBV5-8	TRBJ1-5	-	13	-
TGTGCCAGTAGTATAGTAGGCCAGGGAAATTCACCCCTCCACTTT	CASSIVGQGNSPLHF	TRBV19	TRBJ1-6	-	15	-
TGTGCCACCAGCAGCACGAGACAGGATGAAGCTTTCTTT	CATSSTRQDEAFF	TRBV15	TRBJ1-1	-	13	-
TGTGCCAGCTCACCTGTGACAGTTAATGAAAAACTGTTTTTT	CASSPVTVNEKLFF	TRBV18	TRBJ1-4	-	14	-
TGCGCCAGCAGCCGAATCGACGGGGGACAGGCGGGCTACGAGCAGTACTTC	CASSRIDGGQAGYEQYF	TRBV5-1	TRBJ2-7	TRBD1	17	-
TGTGCCAGCAGCCTGGGAGGGCCCCCGGGTGATGGCTACACCTTC	CASSLGGPPGDGYTF	TRBV5-8	TRBJ1-2	-	15	-
TGTGCCAGCTCCCTACAGGGGGCAAGCAATCAGCCCCAGCATTTT	CASSLQGASNQPQHF	TRBV18	TRBJ1-5	TRBD1	15	-
TGTGCCAGCATTGACCTAGCAGACCCCTCTACGCAGTATTTT	CASIDLADPSTQYF	TRBV19	TRBJ2-3	-	14	-
TGTGCCACTAAGAAGCGGGGGGGGTACCAAGAGACCCAGTACTTC	CATKKRGGYQETQYF	TRBV19	TRBJ2-5	TRBD2	15	-
TGTGCCATCAGTGAGAAGGGACTAGCGGGGGGCTCCACAGATACGCAGTATTTT	CAISEKGLAGGSTDTQYF	TRBV10-3	TRBJ2-3	TRBD2	18	-
TGCGCCAGCAGCAGGACTTCGGGAGAAAATCAGCCCCAGCATTTT	CASSRTSGENQPQHF	TRBV5-1	TRBJ1-5	-	15	-
TGCAGCGCAATGGATCAGGGTTCGCGGGGCTACACCTTC	CSAMDQGSRGYTF	TRBV29-1	TRBJ1-2	-	13	-
TGTGCCTGGAGTGTTGCGGGGGCTGATGGCTACACCTTC	CAWSVAGADGYTF	TRBV30	TRBJ1-2	-	13	-
TGTGCCAGCAGCTCAGGGGACCCTGCCTCTGGGGCCAACGTCCTGACTTTC	CASSSGDPASGANVLTF	TRBV11-3	TRBJ2-6	-	17	few
TGTGCCAGCACCCTCGAGGGGGCCGCCTACGAGCAGTACTTC	CASTLEGAAYEQYF	TRBV5-5	TRBJ2-7	TRBD1	14	-
TGTGCCAGCAGCCGAGGGAGCCAGGACAATCAGCCCCAGCATTTT	CASSRGSQDNQPQHF	TRBV6-5	TRBJ1-5	-	15	-